These T cell receptor beta chains were read from a single sample in a study of cytotoxic CD8 clonotypes in ibrutinib-treated CLL. Using immunoSEQ multiplex PCR, the repertoire was profiled, and TCRdb retains in-frame clones only, with some absent. The sample lists around 70,000 clones, more than 70% occurring once. Sequences were derived from PBMCs, sampled at disease progression, from a patient treated with ibrutinib. The receptor set was obtained from a human donor with chronic lymphocytic leukemia. CDR3s include the opening cysteine and the closing phenylalanine or tryptophan. The D gene is left open where the match is weak. A clone size is listed for some rows: how often the clone was seen (once, few, many), or a class if it is expanded.

TRBD1	TRBV7-9	once	TRBJ2-6	CASSFTGTGGSGANVLTF	TGTGCCAGCAGCTTTACCGGGACAGGGGGCTCTGGGGCCAACGTCCTGACTTTC
.	TRBV5-1	.	TRBJ2-1	CASSLLASSSYNEQFF	TGCGCCAGCAGCTTGCTGGCCTCGAGCTCCTACAATGAGCAGTTCTTC
.	TRBV4-1	few	TRBJ1-5	CASSGWDSNQPQHF	TGCGCCAGCTCGGGATGGGATAGCAATCAGCCCCAGCATTTT
.	TRBV19	few	TRBJ1-2	CASTFSNYGYTF	TGTGCCAGTACTTTTTCAAACTATGGCTACACCTTC
TRBD1	TRBV30	once	TRBJ1-1	CAWDRTLTGGTEAFF	TGTGCCTGGGACCGAACTCTGACAGGGGGCACTGAAGCTTTCTTT
.	TRBV30	.	TRBJ2-5	CAWAGPSETQYF	TGTGCCTGGGCGGGACCGTCGGAGACCCAGTACTTC
.	TRBV29-1	once	TRBJ2-7	CSVEDPSVWPGKYEQYF	TGCAGCGTTGAAGATCCTAGCGTTTGGCCCGGAAAGTACGAGCAGTACTTC
TRBD2	TRBV11-2	.	TRBJ2-7	CASSFSGSVSYEQYF	TGTGCCAGCAGCTTTAGCGGGAGCGTATCCTACGAGCAGTACTTC
.	TRBV7-2	.	TRBJ1-1	CAWGGNTEAFF	TGTGCCTGGGGGGGGAACACTGAAGCTTTCTTT
TRBD2	TRBV7-9	once	TRBJ2-1	CASNRGLAGALDNEQFF	TGTGCCAGTAACCGGGGGCTAGCGGGGGCCCTGGACAATGAGCAGTTCTTC
TRBD2	TRBV9	few	TRBJ2-7	CASSVGQLASIYEQYF	TGTGCCAGCAGCGTAGGGCAACTAGCGTCTATCTACGAGCAGTACTTC
.	TRBV10-2	.	TRBJ2-1	CASSDYPGGPTFEQFF	TGCGCCAGCAGTGACTATCCAGGAGGGCCCACATTTGAGCAGTTCTTC
TRBD1	TRBV15	.	TRBJ2-7	CATSRFPDRGEQYF	TGTGCCACCAGCAGGTTCCCGGACAGGGGCGAGCAGTACTTC
.	TRBV5-1	once	TRBJ2-5	CASSFYGETQYF	TGCGCCAGCAGCTTCTACGGGGAGACCCAGTACTTC
TRBD1	TRBV5-1	.	TRBJ2-2	CASSWGGQGILTGELFF	TGCGCCAGCAGCTGGGGAGGACAGGGTATTCTTACCGGGGAGCTGTTTTTT
TRBD2	TRBV7-9	.	TRBJ2-1	CASSLRGLAGYNEQFF	TGTGCCAGCAGCTTAAGGGGACTAGCGGGGTACAATGAGCAGTTCTTC
.	TRBV28	.	TRBJ1-2	CASSSQGWGYGYTF	TGTGCCAGCAGTTCACAGGGTTGGGGCTATGGCTACACCTTC
.	TRBV6-6	.	TRBJ1-1	CASRPVHVSDTEAFF	TGTGCCAGCAGGCCCGTTCACGTCTCCGACACTGAAGCTTTCTTT
.	TRBV29-1	.	TRBJ2-5	CSVRGRQETQYF	TGCAGCGTCCGGGGGAGGCAAGAGACCCAGTACTTC
TRBD2	TRBV30	.	TRBJ2-2	CAWTGDYLTGELFF	TGTGCCTGGACTGGGGACTATCTCACCGGGGAGCTGTTTTTT
.	TRBV6-6	few	TRBJ1-5	CAASLGFSNQPQHF	TGTGCCGCGAGTCTTGGGTTTAGCAATCAGCCCCAGCATTTT
.	TRBV10-3	.	TRBJ2-3	CAISGSLSTDTQYF	TGTGCCATCAGTGGGTCTCTCAGTACAGATACGCAGTATTTT
TRBD2	TRBV19	.	TRBJ2-3	CASSIAGLAGGTSTDTQYF	TGTGCCAGTAGTATAGCGGGACTAGCGGGCGGGACAAGCACAGATACGCAGTATTTT
.	TRBV6-4	.	TRBJ2-3	CASSDRGDTQYF	TGTGCCAGCAGTGACAGAGGAGATACGCAGTATTTT
.	TRBV11-3	.	TRBJ2-7	CASSPNDYSYEQYF	TGTGCCAGCAGCCCGAATGACTACTCCTACGAGCAGTACTTC
TRBD2	TRBV11-1	.	TRBJ2-1	CASSLVAGGYNEQFF	TGTGCCAGCAGCTTAGTAGCGGGAGGGTACAATGAGCAGTTCTTC
.	TRBV10-3	.	TRBJ1-1	CATYGGAEAFF	TGTGCCACCTACGGTGGGGCTGAAGCTTTCTTT
TRBD1	TRBV6-1	.	TRBJ1-2	CASIVRQGRFGYTF	TGTGCCAGCATCGTGAGACAGGGGAGGTTTGGCTACACCTTC
.	TRBV9	.	TRBJ1-3	CASSPTTSGNTIYF	TGTGCCAGCAGCCCGACAACTTCTGGAAACACCATATATTTT
.	TRBV6-1	.	TRBJ1-4	CASSASGPPYLDNEKLFF	TGTGCCAGCAGTGCGTCGGGACCGCCATATCTTGATAATGAAAAACTGTTTTTT
.	TRBV13	few	TRBJ2-5	CASSDRVQGRETQYF	TGTGCCAGCAGCGATAGAGTCCAGGGACGGGAGACCCAGTACTTC
.	TRBV6-5	.	TRBJ2-7	CASSSRPALEQYF	TGTGCCAGCAGTTCCCGGCCAGCTTTGGAGCAGTACTTC
.	TRBV28	.	TRBJ1-4	CASSRLNFPDEKLFF	TGTGCCAGCAGCCGCCTGAACTTCCCGGATGAAAAACTGTTTTTT
.	TRBV5-1	.	TRBJ2-7	CASSPGTGVSYEQYF	TGCGCCAGCAGCCCCGGGACGGGGGTCTCCTACGAGCAGTACTTC
TRBD2	TRBV7-9	.	TRBJ2-5	CASSLALAGGETQYF	TGTGCCAGCAGCTTAGCGCTAGCGGGAGGAGAGACCCAGTACTTC
.	TRBV29-1	.	TRBJ1-1	CSVAGFPWGNTEAFF	TGCAGCGTTGCAGGGTTTCCTTGGGGGAACACTGAAGCTTTCTTT
.	TRBV27	.	TRBJ2-7	CASSTGTNMYEQYF	TGTGCCAGCAGTACCGGGACAAATATGTACGAGCAGTACTTC
.	TRBV15	.	TRBJ2-2	CATSTKRGHTNTGELFF	TGTGCCACCAGTACGAAAAGGGGACATACGAACACCGGGGAGCTGTTTTTT
.	TRBV6-6	.	TRBJ1-1	CASSYPGGPLRAFF	TGTGCCAGCAGTTACCCCGGAGGGCCACTCCGAGCTTTCTTT
.	TRBV7-9	once	TRBJ2-3	CASSFGGPSGADTQYF	TGTGCCAGCAGCTTTGGGGGCCCCTCAGGAGCGGATACGCAGTATTTT
.	TRBV5-6	medium-sized	TRBJ2-7	CASSFLGKTYEQYF	TGTGCCAGCAGCTTTCTGGGGAAGACCTACGAGCAGTACTTC